The 4 T cell receptor beta chains below come from one sample, sequenced in a study of cytomegalovirus exposure and HLA in healthy donors. The PCR had 60 Vbeta and 13 Jbeta primers. Profiling relied on immunoSEQ multiplex PCR, and the TCRdb table lists in-frame clones only, not all of them. This table holds approximately 180,000 clones, roughly 86% found once. The sample was PBMCs. The origin of the receptors is a girl aged 10-17 years in good health and CMV-seropositive.

This CDR3 is CASGPGDTRTGELFF. The DNA of the CDR3 is TGTGCTAGTGGACCGGGGGATACGAGAACCGGGGAGCTGTTTTTT. The gene calls are TRBV12-5 and TRBJ2-2, with D possibly being TRBD2 (6 bases). V gave up 6 bases and J gave up 5 bases, with 16 bases separating them. The CDR3 has 15 residues. Per germline, CDR1 LGHNT and CDR2 FRNRAP.

The rearrangement uses TRBV5-1 and TRBJ2-2; tentatively, D is TRBD1 (6 bases). Between the trimmed V and J ends, which lost 0 bases and 0 bases, there was a span of 9 bases. Germline V lookup: CDR1 SGHRS, CDR2 YFSETQ. The CDR3 loop spans 16 amino acids. The DNA for the CDR3 is TGCGCCAGCAGCTTGGAGGCAGGGGCGAACACCGGGGAGCTGTTTTTT. It specifies CASSLEAGANTGELFF.

The chain is built from TRBV11-3 and TRBJ1-3, with TRBD1 matching 9 bases. V lost 8 bases, J lost 4 bases, and 9 bases stayed unmatched. The CDR3 is 15 residues long. CDR1 SGHNT and CDR2 YENEEA come from the germline V gene. The CDR3 spells CASATQGAEGNTIYF. Here the CDR3 DNA reads TGTGCCAGCGCAACACAGGGGGCAGAAGGAAACACCATATATTTT.

This clone was detected a few times. J is TRBJ1-2 and V is TRBV6-5, with D hard to call. The CDR3 is made up of 15 amino acids. Germline V CDR1 and CDR2: MNHEY, SVGAGI. The V end was cut by 5 bases, the J end by 4 bases, with 17 bases between. Written as DNA, the CDR3 is TGTGCCAGCAGTCCCGACATTTTTGAAGGCTATGGCTACACCTTC. Encoded protein: CASSPDIFEGYGYTF.